This is a list of T cell receptor beta chains from one sample in a study of CD8 T cells in ankylosing spondylitis. Each CDR3 protein is one row after TCRdb ran MiXCR on the 5' RACE reads. This table holds 100,000 to 150,000 distinct CDR3 sequences, around 7% found once. Sequencing was performed on blood, either unsorted or a sorted T cell fraction (not recorded which). The receptor set was obtained from a male donor with ankylosing spondylitis or in good health (not recorded which). The CDR3 runs from the conserved cysteine through the conserved F or W. The D gene is left open where the match is weak. Size tells how often a clone was seen (once, few, many) or the class of an expanded clone, and some rows leave it out.

J	size	V	D	DNA	CDR3
TRBJ2-3	many	TRBV2	TRBD2	TGTGCCAGCAAAGAGCGGGGGGGCGGGAATACGCAGTATTTT	CASKERGGGNTQYF
TRBJ2-1	many	TRBV6-4	NA	TGTGCCAGCAGTGACTCTAGCGGCTCCTACAATGAGCAGTTCTTC	CASSDSSGSYNEQFF
TRBJ2-1	many	TRBV2	TRBD2	TGTGCCAGCAGTAACCCACTAGCGGGCCTTGGGGAGCAGTTCTTC	CASSNPLAGLGEQFF
TRBJ2-3	NA	TRBV7-2	NA	TGTGCCAGCAGCTCAGTCGGTGGGATCCCAGATACGCAGTATTTT	CASSSVGGIPDTQYF
TRBJ2-1	many	TRBV5-1	TRBD2	TGCGCCAGCAGCTTGGGCGCTAGCGGCGGTGAGCAGTTCTTC	CASSLGASGGEQFF
TRBJ2-3	many	TRBV25-1	NA	TGTGCCAGCAGTACCCTCCCAGGGGACGGGGCGGATACGCAGTATTTT	CASSTLPGDGADTQYF
TRBJ2-5	many	TRBV5-1	NA	TGCGCCAGCAGTCCCGGACCAAGAAGGGAAGAGACCCAGTACTTC	CASSPGPRREETQYF
TRBJ2-7	many	TRBV7-2	NA	TGTGCCAGCAGCTTAGAACAGCACTACGAGCAGTACTTC	CASSLEQHYEQYF
TRBJ2-4	many	TRBV12-3/TRBV12-4	NA	TGTGCCAGCAGTTTTTTGGGCAGGGGAGGAAACATTCAGTACTTC	CASSFLGRGGNIQYF
TRBJ2-2	many	TRBV12-3/TRBV12-4	TRBD2	TGTGCCAGCACCACCCTTCGCGGGGGGGCCGTCGGGGAGCTGTTTTTT	CASTTLRGGAVGELFF
TRBJ2-1	many	TRBV4-1	TRBD2	TGCGCCAGCAGCCAGCCCGGGACTAGTTATCACAATGAGCAGTTCTTC	CASSQPGTSYHNEQFF
TRBJ1-2	NA	TRBV5-1	NA	TGCGCCAGCAGCTTTCAAAACTATGGCTACACCTTC	CASSFQNYGYTF
TRBJ2-5	many	TRBV29-1	NA	TGCAGCGTTGATTTCCGGTCGGGAGACTTTATGGAGACCCAGTACTTC	CSVDFRSGDFMETQYF
TRBJ2-5	many	TRBV5-1	NA	TGCGCCAGCAGCTTCGGGAACCCCAGGGAGACCCAGTACTTC	CASSFGNPRETQYF
TRBJ2-2	many	TRBV5-1	TRBD2	TGCGCCAGCAGCTTGGGGGGACTAGCGCCGAACACCGGGGAGCTGTTTTTT	CASSLGGLAPNTGELFF
TRBJ2-3	many	TRBV18	NA	TGTGCCAGCTCACCACCCTCCTTCCTTAGCACAGATACGCAGTATTTT	CASSPPSFLSTDTQYF
TRBJ2-3	many	TRBV5-1	NA	TGCGCCAGCAGCCCACATATCGGGGTTTCAGATACGCAGTATTTT	CASSPHIGVSDTQYF
TRBJ1-2	many	TRBV12-3/TRBV12-4	NA	TGTGCCAGCAGCCGACAGAACAACTATGGCTACACCTTC	CASSRQNNYGYTF
TRBJ1-1	many	TRBV2	TRBD1	TGTGCCAGCAGGCGGACAGGGGACGGTGAAGCTTTCTTT	CASRRTGDGEAFF
TRBJ1-1	many	TRBV6-5	NA	TGTGCCAGCAGTTTCGGGGGGTCCACTGAAGCTTTCTTT	CASSFGGSTEAFF